These 27 T cell receptor beta chains were sequenced from one sample in a study of PD-1 blockade in classical Hodgkin lymphoma. Measured with immunoSEQ multiplex PCR; TCRdb has only the in-frame clones, and not every one. Of tens of thousands of clones in the sample, over 90% were seen once. Sample time point: newly diagnosed, previously untreated cHL patient sample. Thawed PBMCs yielded CD4+ T cells through magnetic negative selection. The material sequenced was CD4+ T cells from blood. The origin of the receptors is a human donor with classical Hodgkin lymphoma.

V and J are TRBV10-1 and TRBJ1-2; possibly TRBD1 for D (5 bases). Germline CDR1 reads WNHNN; CDR2 reads SYGVQD (reference sequence). The CDR3 sequence is 14 residues long. The V end was cut by 4 bases, the J end by 2 bases, with 11 bases between. CDR3 loop: CASSGREVNYGYTF. DNA for the CDR3: TGCGCCAGCAGTGGCAGGGAGGTGAACTATGGCTACACCTTC.

The chain uses TRBV7-9 and TRBJ2-2, with D unclear. The germline CDR1 and CDR2 sequences are SEHNR and FQNEAQ (reference sequence). With 3 bases removed from V and 5 bases from J, the gap between germline ends came to 4 bases. The length of the CDR3 is 12 residues. CDR3 amino acids: CASSFSTGELFF. The CDR3 DNA reads as TGTGCCAGCAGCTTTTCGACCGGGGAGCTGTTTTTT.

The J gene is TRBJ1-1, the V gene TRBV6-1; D might be TRBD1 (5 bases). CDR1 is MNHNS and CDR2 is SASEGT in the germline V gene. The CDR3 sequence is 15 residues long. V gave up 7 bases and J gave up 5 bases, with 20 bases separating them. DNA of the CDR3: TGTGCCAGCAACTACAGGCCCCATCTGGGGACTGAAGCTTTCTTT. Its translation: CASNYRPHLGTEAFF.

This chain joins TRBV5-1 and TRBJ2-3, with D possibly matching TRBD2 (6 bases). Trimming took 0 bases from V and 4 from J, leaving 18 bases between them. CDR1 is SGHRS, CDR2 YFSETQ, per germline. This CDR3 contains 17 residues. CDR3: CASSLGLALMYPDTQYF. The CDR3 DNA sequence: TGCGCCAGCAGCTTGGGGCTAGCGCTAATGTATCCAGATACGCAGTATTTT.

This sequence joins TRBV19 and TRBJ2-1, with no clear D. Germline CDR1 is LNHDA and CDR2 is SQIVND (reference sequence). This CDR3 is 15 amino acids long. V lost 3 bases and J lost 2, with 11 bases in between. DNA for the CDR3: TGTGCCAGTAGTATTCTTGGCGAGACCTACAATGAGCAGTTCTTC. This sequence encodes CASSILGETYNEQFF.

This rearrangement joins TRBV5-1 to TRBJ2-3; 16 positions match TRBD2. This CDR3 is 18 amino acids long. The V gene's germline CDR1 is SGHRS and CDR2 YFSETQ. With V trimmed by 3 bases and J by 5 bases, 9 bases remained unmatched. CDR3 amino acids: CASSSGLAGGPGIDTQYF. CDR3 nucleotide sequence: TGCGCCAGCAGCTCGGGACTAGCGGGAGGGCCGGGGATAGATACGCAGTATTTT.

The chain links TRBV5-1 to TRBJ2-3; D unresolved. Germline-derived CDR1 and CDR2 are SGHRS and YFSETQ. CDR3 length: 16 amino acids. Trimming took off 0 bases at V and 4 bases at J, with 15 bases between the two ends. The CDR3 DNA reads as TGCGCCAGCAGCTTGGGGCTTCTGGGCGATTCAGATACGCAGTATTTT. This sequence encodes CASSLGLLGDSDTQYF.

The V gene is TRBV6-5, the J gene TRBJ2-5; D is possibly TRBD1 or TRBD2 (5 bases each). The germline V gene has CDR1 MNHEY and CDR2 SVGAGI. V lost 10 bases and J lost 2, with 11 bases in between. The CDR3 is made up of 12 amino acids. The CDR3, as DNA: TGTGCCACAGGGAGACAGCAAGAGACCCAGTACTTC. This translates into CATGRQQETQYF.

The chain has TRBV30 and TRBJ2-3; TRBD2 matches 7 bases. The CDR3 covers 15 residues. Unmatched junction bases numbered 6, after V lost 2 bases and J lost 1 base. Germline CDR1 reads GTSNPN; CDR2 reads SVGIG (reference sequence). The CDR3 loop reads CAWSILAAGTDTQYF. The CDR3 DNA follows: TGTGCCTGGAGTATTCTAGCGGCGGGCACAGATACGCAGTATTTT.

This chain links TRBV30 with TRBJ2-5; no firm D call. Germline V gene sequence: CDR1 GTSNPN, CDR2 SVGIG (reference sequence). V lost 2 bases and J lost 5, with 18 bases in between. The CDR3 totals 15 residues. The CDR3 is CAWSPWLGGGETQYF. CDR3 nucleotides: TGTGCCTGGAGTCCATGGCTTGGCGGTGGGGAGACCCAGTACTTC.

This sequence joins TRBV5-1 and TRBJ1-5; 7 bases agree with TRBD1. Germline CDR1 SGHRS, CDR2 YFSETQ. The CDR3 length is 13 residues. Losses at the gene ends were 5 bases for V and 7 bases for J; bases not matched to a gene: 6. The chain's CDR3 is CASSYRGGQPQHF. The CDR3 nucleotides read TGCGCCAGCAGTTACAGGGGCGGGCAGCCCCAGCATTTT.

This chain links TRBV5-4 with TRBJ1-1, with no clear D. The V gene lost 4 bases and the J gene lost 1 base, with 11 bases spanning the gap. The CDR3 loop spans 14 amino acids. CDR1 SGHNT and CDR2 YYREEE come from the germline V gene (reference sequence). For the CDR3, the DNA is TGTGCCAGCAGCCAAGTATTGGGGAACACTGAAGCTTTCTTT. Its protein is CASSQVLGNTEAFF.

The chain has TRBV29-1 and TRBJ2-7; TRBD1 aligns across 9 bases. Unmatched junction bases numbered 3, after V lost 6 bases and J lost 0 bases. Germline assignment: CDR1 SQVTM and CDR2 ANQGSEA. The CDR3 sequence is 13 residues long. CDR3 residues: CSVGQGRSYEQYF. CDR3 nucleotide sequence: TGCAGCGTGGGACAGGGTCGCTCCTACGAGCAGTACTTC.

The rearrangement links TRBV27 to TRBJ1-6; 8 bases align to TRBD1. V shed 3 bases, J shed 4 bases, and the junction held 8 bases outside the gene matches. The CDR3 extends over 17 amino acids. CDR1 and CDR2 (germline): MNHEY, SMNVEV (reference sequence). The CDR3 loop reads CASSFGDRSIYNSPLHF. The CDR3 nucleotides are TGTGCCAGCAGTTTCGGGGACAGGTCAATTTATAATTCACCCCTCCACTTT.

This clone was seen only once. The chain carries TRBV18 and TRBJ2-2, with TRBD2 matching over 7 bases. J was trimmed by 6 bases and V by 6 bases; bases with no gene match: 16. Per the germline V gene, CDR1 is KGHSH and CDR2 is LQKENI. The CDR3 consists of 17 residues. In DNA form, the CDR3 reads TGTGCCAGCTCCTCAACCGCGCTGGCGGGAGAGGCCGGGGAGCTGTTTTTT. It specifies CASSSTALAGEAGELFF.

V and J are TRBV2 and TRBJ2-5; 11 bases match TRBD1. The CDR3 contains 15 residues. CDR1 and CDR2 (germline): SNHLY, FYNNEI. V shed 5 bases, J shed 5 bases, and the junction held 7 bases outside the gene matches. The CDR3 protein is CASSRDRGRWETQYF. In DNA, the CDR3 is TGTGCCAGCAGTCGGGACAGGGGGAGGTGGGAGACCCAGTACTTC. Looking up the rest from reference TRBV2 and TRBJ2-5 gives the full variable domain: EPEVTQTPSHQVTQMGQEVILRCVPISNHLYFYWYRQILGQKVEFLVSFYNNEISEKSEIFDDQFSVERPDGSNFTLKIRSTKLEDSAMYFCASSRDRGRWETQYFGPGTRLLVL.

This clone turned up a few times. This sequence joins TRBV28 and TRBJ2-7, with a weak D call TRBD1 (6 bases). Trimming removed 5 bases from V and 6 bases from J, with 8 bases in between. Germline V lookup: CDR1 MDHEN, CDR2 SYDVKM. The CDR3 has 11 residues. CDR3 bases: TGTGCCAGCAGTCTAGGGGGCGAGCAGTACTTC. Residues: CASSLGGEQYF.

The chain links TRBV6-6 to TRBJ1-5; no firm D call. V lost 0 bases, J lost 4 bases, and 4 bases lay in between. This CDR3 has 13 residues. Germline CDR1 reads MNHNY; CDR2 reads SVGAGI (reference sequence). CDR3: CASSYSRNQPQHF. The CDR3 DNA reads TGTGCCAGCAGTTACTCGAGGAATCAGCCCCAGCATTTT.

The V call is TRBV14, the J call TRBJ1-2, with D uncertain. The CDR3 spans 16 residues. The V gene's germline CDR1 is SGHDN and CDR2 FVKESK. The germline V and J ends were trimmed by 4 bases and 7 bases, with 22 bases remaining between them. CDR3 DNA: TGTGCCAGCAGCCGCCTCTCGGAGGGCCGCGCGGGTGGCTACACCTTC. This translates into CASSRLSEGRAGGYTF.

The chain links TRBV14 to TRBJ2-2; 11 bases map to TRBD2. The CDR3 sequence is 16 residues long. V lost 4 bases, J lost 5 bases, and 6 bases stayed unmatched. Germline V gene lookup returns CDR1 SGHDN and CDR2 FVKESK. CDR3 loop: CASSRRLAGNTGELFF. Here the CDR3 DNA reads TGTGCCAGCAGCCGGCGACTAGCGGGAAATACCGGGGAGCTGTTTTTT.

The rearrangement links TRBV5-1 to TRBJ2-2; TRBD1 matches 7 bases. The CDR3 runs 15 residues. Germline assignment: CDR1 SGHRS and CDR2 YFSETQ. Unmatched junction bases numbered 9, after V lost 4 bases and J lost 6 bases. CDR3 residues: CASSAGGSLPGELFF. The CDR3 coding sequence is TGCGCCAGCAGCGCAGGGGGTTCTTTGCCCGGGGAGCTGTTTTTT.

The chain recombines TRBV29-1 with TRBJ2-7, with no clear D. The germline V and J ends were trimmed by 7 bases and 3 bases, with 16 bases remaining between them. Germline assignment: CDR1 SQVTM and CDR2 ANQGSEA. This CDR3 comprises 13 residues. This CDR3 is CSAETGPFYEQYF. CDR3 coding DNA: TGCAGCGCTGAGACCGGGCCTTTCTACGAGCAGTACTTC.

The CDR3 loop is CASSAGLRGEKLFF. The CDR3, as DNA: TGTGCCAGCAGTGCAGGGTTGAGAGGTGAAAAACTGTTTTTT. The V call is TRBV27, the J call TRBJ1-4, with D possibly being TRBD1 (5 bases). Trimming left V 5 bases short and J 7 bases short, with 14 bases between. CDR3 size: 14 residues. Germline lookup yields CDR1 MNHEY and CDR2 SMNVEV (reference sequence).

The V call is TRBV19, the J call TRBJ1-5; 9 bases agree with TRBD1. V lost 2 bases to trimming and J lost 4 bases; unmatched junction nucleotides: 15. Germline V gene sequence: CDR1 LNHDA, CDR2 SQIVND (reference sequence). The CDR3 is 19 amino acids. CDR3 loop: CASSISTGGLARANQPQHF. CDR3 sequence (DNA): TGTGCCAGTAGTATAAGTACAGGGGGCCTGGCTCGGGCAAATCAGCCCCAGCATTTT.

The rearrangement uses TRBV4-3 and TRBJ1-2; tentatively, D is TRBD1 (6 bases). Trimming pared 4 bases from V and 4 bases from J, leaving 16 bases between. The CDR3 extends over 15 amino acids. Germline values: CDR1 LGHNA, CDR2 YSLEER. DNA for the CDR3: TGCGCCAGCAGCCCCGACTCGTTAGGGGGCTATGGCTACACCTTC. Protein product: CASSPDSLGGYGYTF.

The genes are TRBV2 and TRBJ2-2; D call uncertain. Germline V gives CDR1 SNHLY, CDR2 FYNNEI. The CDR3 contains 13 residues. With 5 bases removed from V and 0 bases from J, the gap between germline ends came to 4 bases. The CDR3 spells CASSSTNTGELFF. CDR3 nucleotides: TGTGCCAGCAGTTCTACGAACACCGGGGAGCTGTTTTTT.

This clone was observed a single time. V and J are TRBV10-3 and TRBJ2-7, with 9 bases identical to TRBD1. The V gene end was trimmed by 6 bases and the J gene end by 2 bases; junction bases not matched to a gene: 8. CDR1 is ENHRY and CDR2 is SYGVKD in the germline V gene. The CDR3 spans 15 residues. The CDR3, as DNA: TGTGCCATCAGCGGAAGGACAGGGGCAACCTACGAGCAGTACTTC. Translation: CAISGRTGATYEQYF.